The 3 T cell receptor beta chains given below trace back to one sample, sequenced in a study of shared clonotypes between healthy human individuals. The protocol was immunoSEQ multiplex PCR, while the TCRdb copy is restricted to in-frame clones and leaves out a portion. Of just under 350,000 clones listed, about 73% are singletons. Sequencing used memory CD4+ T cells sorted from blood. Stated subset: CD45RA-negative fraction. The receptors here all came from a man aged 25 to 40 in good health.

The rearrangement links TRBV5-1 to TRBJ2-5, with a weak D call TRBD2 (6 bases). The CDR3 spans 14 residues. Germline values: CDR1 SGHRS, CDR2 YFSETQ. V lost 1 base to trimming and J lost 5 bases, with 12 bases between them. CDR3 sequence: CASSLPQAGETQYF. The CDR3 DNA sequence: TGCGCCAGCAGCTTGCCCCAGGCGGGGGAGACCCAGTACTTC. Using reference TRBV5-1 and TRBJ2-5 for the parts outside the CDR3, the full variable domain is KAGVTQTPRYLIKTRGQQVTLSCSPISGHRSVSWYQQTPGQGLQFLFEYFSETQRNKGNFPGRFSGRQFSNSRSEMNVSTLELGDSALYLCASSLPQAGETQYFGPGTRLLVL.

V is TRBV5-1 and J is TRBJ1-1; 9 bases map to TRBD1. The CDR3 has 15 residues. Germline V lookup: CDR1 SGHRS, CDR2 YFSETQ. The J segment lost 5 bases and the V segment lost 3 bases, leaving 8 bases of the junction unmatched. The CDR3: CASSSVTGGETEAFF. The CDR3 DNA reads TGCGCCAGCAGCTCGGTTACAGGGGGCGAGACTGAAGCTTTCTTT.

The chain joins TRBV15 to TRBJ1-2; D call uncertain. Deletions cut 0 bases from V and 7 bases from J, with 12 bases between. CDR1 LNHNV and CDR2 YYDKDF come from the germline V gene (reference sequence). This CDR3 is built from 14 residues. CDR3 sequence: CATSRDPPGPGYTF. The CDR3 coding sequence is TGTGCCACCAGCAGAGATCCCCCGGGTCCTGGCTACACCTTC.